This TCR beta chain was recorded in a study of blood T cell repertoires in COVID-19 (dated by TCRdb to the early 2020s). Background on the whole study: Samples from collaborators originated in the United States, Italy and Spain and spanned both the acute and convalescent phases of COVID-19. HLA class I and class II types, where available, came from metadata supplied by the sample provider rather than from assay-based typing. Samples came from the ongoing ImmuneRACE study (first 160 participants) plus 1,254 subjects from 6 global collaborators. The material from the prospective study consisted of cDNA or gDNA derived from T cells, B-cell-depleted T cells, or PBMCs. Subjects who had been exposed to COVID-19, were actively infected with it, or had recovered from it provided the deeply sampled blood TCRbeta repertoires that made up the dataset. A de-identified subject ID, COVID-19 status, age in years and sex were almost always included in the sample metadata. The repertoires were released in a freely available public database meant as a resource for research on the immune response to SARS-CoV-2.

Concerning this clone: Its antigen is currently not known. Within one base of it there is no much larger clone, and no base qualities were kept.

The immunoSEQ Assay, a bias-controlled multiplex PCR, was used to amplify TCRbeta CDR3 regions from genomic DNA. Per the authors' processing: The number of nucleated cells in each sample was estimated by amplification of reference gene primers within the assay. Sequence reads were collapsed and filtered to measure the absolute abundance of every unique TCRbeta CDR3 rearrangement. For each sample, productive Simpson clonality was calculated as the square root of Simpson's diversity index over productive rearrangements. In its TCRdb copy, this immuneACCESS table keeps in-frame sequences only and misses some clones. Where compared with another copy, unresolved V genes explain less than half of these, and the others have no known cause. V, J and clone size reflect that table, while D and trimming were determined from the DNA. Within this sample are 200,000 to 250,000 clones, with around 85% of them counted one time only. 3% to 4% of the sample is in the top ten clones.

Each collaborating institution followed its own protocols to collect whole blood in K2EDTA tubes. For TCRbeta analysis, collaborators shipped samples in one of three forms: frozen whole blood, isolated PBMCs, or DNA extracted from either of those sample types. Study-level results and caveats: The quantity of clinical and demographic metadata differed by source and by participant and was supplied without curation.

The sample taken for sequencing was peripheral blood. The source is a woman in her forties with active or convalescent COVID-19.

The bases are TGTGCCAGCAGCCCGCGGAGGGCAGGCGGAAGCACAGATACGCAGTATTTT. Its protein product is CASSPRRAGGSTDTQYF. The rearranged segments are TRBV7-2 and TRBJ2-3, and perhaps TRBD2 as D gene, on 6 matching bases. The germline V gene provides CDR1 SGHTA and CDR2 FQGNSA. The V end loses 5 bases and the J end loses 0 bases, and a stretch of 18 bases separates them. Measured from the cysteine to the phenylalanine, the CDR3 is 17 residues long. CDR3 DNA only is kept here, 51 bases in frame from base 1.